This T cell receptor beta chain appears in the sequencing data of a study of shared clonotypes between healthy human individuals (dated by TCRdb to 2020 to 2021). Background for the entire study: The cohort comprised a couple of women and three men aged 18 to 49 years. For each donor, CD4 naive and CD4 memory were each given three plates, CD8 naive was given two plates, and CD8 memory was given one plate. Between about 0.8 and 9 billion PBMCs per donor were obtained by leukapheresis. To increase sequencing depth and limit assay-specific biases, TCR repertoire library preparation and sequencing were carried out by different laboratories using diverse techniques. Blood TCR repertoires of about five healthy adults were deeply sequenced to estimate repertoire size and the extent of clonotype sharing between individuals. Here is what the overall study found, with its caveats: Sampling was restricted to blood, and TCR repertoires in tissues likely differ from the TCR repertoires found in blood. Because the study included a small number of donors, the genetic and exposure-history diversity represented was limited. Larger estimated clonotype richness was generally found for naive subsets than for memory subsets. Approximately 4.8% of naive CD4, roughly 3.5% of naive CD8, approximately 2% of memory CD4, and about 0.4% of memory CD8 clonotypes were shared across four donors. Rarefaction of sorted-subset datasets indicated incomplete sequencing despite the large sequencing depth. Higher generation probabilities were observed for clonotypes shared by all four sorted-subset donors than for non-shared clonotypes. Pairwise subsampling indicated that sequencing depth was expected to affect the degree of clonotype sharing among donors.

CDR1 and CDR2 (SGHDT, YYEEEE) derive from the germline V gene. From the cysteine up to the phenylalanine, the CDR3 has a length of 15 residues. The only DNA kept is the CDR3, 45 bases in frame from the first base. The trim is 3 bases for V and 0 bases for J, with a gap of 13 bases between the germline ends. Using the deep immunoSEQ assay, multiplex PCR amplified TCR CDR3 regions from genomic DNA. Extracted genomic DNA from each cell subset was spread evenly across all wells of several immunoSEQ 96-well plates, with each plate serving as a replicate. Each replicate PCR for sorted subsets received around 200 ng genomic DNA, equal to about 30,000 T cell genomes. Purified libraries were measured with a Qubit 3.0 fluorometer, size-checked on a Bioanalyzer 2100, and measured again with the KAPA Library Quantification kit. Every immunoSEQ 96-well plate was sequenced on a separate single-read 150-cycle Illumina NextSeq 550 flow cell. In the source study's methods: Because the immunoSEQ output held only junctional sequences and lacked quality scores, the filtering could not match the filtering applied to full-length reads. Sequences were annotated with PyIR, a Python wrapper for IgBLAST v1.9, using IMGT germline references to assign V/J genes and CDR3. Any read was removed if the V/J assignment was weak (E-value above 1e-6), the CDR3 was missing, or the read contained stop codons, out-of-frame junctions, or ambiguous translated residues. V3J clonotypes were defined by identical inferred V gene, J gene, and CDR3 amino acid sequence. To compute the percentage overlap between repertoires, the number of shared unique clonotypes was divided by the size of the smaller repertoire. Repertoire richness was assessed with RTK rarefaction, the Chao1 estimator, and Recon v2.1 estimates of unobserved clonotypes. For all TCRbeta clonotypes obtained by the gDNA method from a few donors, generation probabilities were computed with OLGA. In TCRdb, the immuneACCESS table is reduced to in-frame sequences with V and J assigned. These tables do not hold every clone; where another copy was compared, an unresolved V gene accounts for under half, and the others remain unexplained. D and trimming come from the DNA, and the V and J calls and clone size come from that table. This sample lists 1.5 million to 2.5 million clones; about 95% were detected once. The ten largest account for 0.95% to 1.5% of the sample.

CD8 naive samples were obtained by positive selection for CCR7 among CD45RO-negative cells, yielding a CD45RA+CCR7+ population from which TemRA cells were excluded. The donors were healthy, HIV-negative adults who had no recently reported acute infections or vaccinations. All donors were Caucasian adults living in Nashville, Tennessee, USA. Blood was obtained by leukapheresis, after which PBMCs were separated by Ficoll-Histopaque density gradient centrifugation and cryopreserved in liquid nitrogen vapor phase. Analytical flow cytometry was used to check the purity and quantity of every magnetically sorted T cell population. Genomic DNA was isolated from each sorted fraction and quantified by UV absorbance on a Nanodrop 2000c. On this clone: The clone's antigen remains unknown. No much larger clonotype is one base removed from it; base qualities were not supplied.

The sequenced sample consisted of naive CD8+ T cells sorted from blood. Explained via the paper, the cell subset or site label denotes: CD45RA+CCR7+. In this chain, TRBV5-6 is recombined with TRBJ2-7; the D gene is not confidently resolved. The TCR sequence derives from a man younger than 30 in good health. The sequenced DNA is TGTGCCAGCAGCTCGACAAACAGAATCTCCTACGAGCAGTACTTC. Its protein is CASSSTNRISYEQYF.